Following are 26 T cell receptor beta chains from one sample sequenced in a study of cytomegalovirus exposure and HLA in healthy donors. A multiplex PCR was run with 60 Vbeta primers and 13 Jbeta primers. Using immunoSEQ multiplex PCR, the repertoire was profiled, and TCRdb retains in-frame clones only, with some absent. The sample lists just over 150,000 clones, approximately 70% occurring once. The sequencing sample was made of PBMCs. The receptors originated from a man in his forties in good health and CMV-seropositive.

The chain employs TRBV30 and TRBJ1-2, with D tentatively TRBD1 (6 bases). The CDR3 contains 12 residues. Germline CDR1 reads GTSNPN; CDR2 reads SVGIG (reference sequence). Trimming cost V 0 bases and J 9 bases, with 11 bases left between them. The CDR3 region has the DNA TGTGCCTGGAGTGTTAGGGGGTGGCGCTACACCTTC. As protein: CAWSVRGWRYTF.

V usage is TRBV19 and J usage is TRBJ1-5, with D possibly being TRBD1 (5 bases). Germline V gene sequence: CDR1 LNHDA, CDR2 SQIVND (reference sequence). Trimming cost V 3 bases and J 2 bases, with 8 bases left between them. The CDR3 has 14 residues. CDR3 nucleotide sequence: TGTGCCAGTAGTATGGGGCAGCGCAATCAGCCCCAGCATTTT. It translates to CASSMGQRNQPQHF. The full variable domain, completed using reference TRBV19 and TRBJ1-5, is DGGITQSPKYLFRKEGQNVTLSCEQNLNHDAMYWYRQDPGQGLRLIYYSQIVNDFQKGDIAEGYSVSREKKESFPLTVTSAQKNPTAFYLCASSMGQRNQPQHFGDGTRLSIL.

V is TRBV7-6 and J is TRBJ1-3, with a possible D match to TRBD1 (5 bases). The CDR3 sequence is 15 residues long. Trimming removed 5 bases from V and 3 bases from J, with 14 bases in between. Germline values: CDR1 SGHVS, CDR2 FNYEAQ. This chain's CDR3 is CASSNPGGDGNTIYF. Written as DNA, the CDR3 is TGTGCCAGCAGCAATCCCGGGGGTGATGGAAACACCATATATTTT. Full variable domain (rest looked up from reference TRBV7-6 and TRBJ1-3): GAGVSQSPRYKVTKRGQDVALRCDPISGHVSLYWYRQALGQGPEFLTYFNYEAQQDKSGLPNDRFSAERPEGSISTLTIQRTEQRDSAMYRCASSNPGGDGNTIYFGEGSWLTVV.

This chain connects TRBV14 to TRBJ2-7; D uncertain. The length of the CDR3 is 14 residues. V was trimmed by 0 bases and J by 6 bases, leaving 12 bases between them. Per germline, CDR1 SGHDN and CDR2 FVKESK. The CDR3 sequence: CASSQEARRSEQYF. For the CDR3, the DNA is TGTGCCAGCAGCCAAGAAGCCAGAAGGAGCGAGCAGTACTTC.

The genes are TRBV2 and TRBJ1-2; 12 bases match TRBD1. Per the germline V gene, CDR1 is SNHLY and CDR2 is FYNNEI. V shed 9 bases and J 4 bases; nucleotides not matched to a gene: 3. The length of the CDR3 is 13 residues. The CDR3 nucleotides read TGTGCCAGTGGGACAGGGGGCGCCTATGGCTACACCTTC. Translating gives CASGTGGAYGYTF.

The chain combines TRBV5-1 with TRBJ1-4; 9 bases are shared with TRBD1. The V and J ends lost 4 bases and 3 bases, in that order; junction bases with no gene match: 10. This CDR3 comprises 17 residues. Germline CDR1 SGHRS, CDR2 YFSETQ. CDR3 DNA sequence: TGCGCCAGCAGCCGAACGGACAGGGGAAAGGCTAATGAAAAACTGTTTTTT. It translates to CASSRTDRGKANEKLFF. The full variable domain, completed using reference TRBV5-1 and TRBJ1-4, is KAGVTQTPRYLIKTRGQQVTLSCSPISGHRSVSWYQQTPGQGLQFLFEYFSETQRNKGNFPGRFSGRQFSNSRSEMNVSTLELGDSALYLCASSRTDRGKANEKLFFGSGTQLSVL.

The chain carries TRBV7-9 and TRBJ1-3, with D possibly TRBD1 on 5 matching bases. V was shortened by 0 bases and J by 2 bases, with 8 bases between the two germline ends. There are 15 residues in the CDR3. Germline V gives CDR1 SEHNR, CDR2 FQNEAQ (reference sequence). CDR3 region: CASSLAGQTGNTIYF. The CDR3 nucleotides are TGTGCCAGCAGCTTAGCGGGGCAAACTGGAAACACCATATATTTT.

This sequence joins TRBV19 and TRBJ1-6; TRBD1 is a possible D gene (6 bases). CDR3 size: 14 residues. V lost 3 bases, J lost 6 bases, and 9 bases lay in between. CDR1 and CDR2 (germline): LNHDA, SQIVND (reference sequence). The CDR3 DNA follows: TGTGCCAGTAGTATTGGGGGCGGTAATTCACCCCTCCACTTT. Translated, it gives CASSIGGGNSPLHF.

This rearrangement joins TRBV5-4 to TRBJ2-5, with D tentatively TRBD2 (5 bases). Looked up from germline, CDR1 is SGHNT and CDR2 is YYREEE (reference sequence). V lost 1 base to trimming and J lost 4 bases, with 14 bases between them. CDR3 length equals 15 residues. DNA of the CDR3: TGTGCCAGCAGCTTGAGTCGGGGTTCGGGAGAGACCCAGTACTTC. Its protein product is CASSLSRGSGETQYF.

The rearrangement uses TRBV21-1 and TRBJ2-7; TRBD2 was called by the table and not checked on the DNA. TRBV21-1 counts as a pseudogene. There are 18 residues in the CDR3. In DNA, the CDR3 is TGTGCCAGCAGCAAACGAGGAGGGCGATTGGCGAGGACCTACGAGCAGTACTTC. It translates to CASSKRGGRLARTYEQYF.

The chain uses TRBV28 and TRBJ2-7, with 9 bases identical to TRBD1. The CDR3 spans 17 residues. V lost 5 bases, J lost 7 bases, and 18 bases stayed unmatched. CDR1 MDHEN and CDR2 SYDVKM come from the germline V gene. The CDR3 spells CASSPGHSGQGRWEQYF. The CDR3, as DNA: TGTGCCAGCAGTCCAGGACATTCCGGACAGGGGCGCTGGGAGCAGTACTTC. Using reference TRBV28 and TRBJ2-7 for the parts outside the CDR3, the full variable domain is DVKVTQSSRYLVKRTGEKVFLECVQDMDHENMFWYRQDPGLGLRLIYFSYDVKMKEKGDIPEGYSVSREKKERFSLILESASTNQTSMYLCASSPGHSGQGRWEQYFGPGTRLTVT.

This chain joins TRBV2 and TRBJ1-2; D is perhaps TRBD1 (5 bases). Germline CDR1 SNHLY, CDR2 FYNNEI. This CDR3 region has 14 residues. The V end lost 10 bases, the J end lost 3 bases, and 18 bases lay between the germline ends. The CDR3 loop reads CATTGPNSDYGYTF. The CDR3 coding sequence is TGTGCCACCACAGGCCCCAATTCCGACTATGGCTACACCTTC.

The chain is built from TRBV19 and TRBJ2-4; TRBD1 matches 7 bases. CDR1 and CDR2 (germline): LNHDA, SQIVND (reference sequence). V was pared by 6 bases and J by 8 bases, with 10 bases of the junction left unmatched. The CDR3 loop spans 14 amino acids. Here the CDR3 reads CASRRQGQGDIQYF. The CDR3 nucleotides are TGTGCCAGTAGGAGGCAGGGTCAGGGGGACATTCAGTACTTC.

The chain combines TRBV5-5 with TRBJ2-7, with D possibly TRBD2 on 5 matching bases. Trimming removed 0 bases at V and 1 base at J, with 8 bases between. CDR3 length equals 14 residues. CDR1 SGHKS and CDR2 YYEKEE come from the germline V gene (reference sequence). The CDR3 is CASSLGKRSYEQYF. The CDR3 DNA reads TGTGCCAGCAGCTTGGGAAAGCGGTCCTACGAGCAGTACTTC.

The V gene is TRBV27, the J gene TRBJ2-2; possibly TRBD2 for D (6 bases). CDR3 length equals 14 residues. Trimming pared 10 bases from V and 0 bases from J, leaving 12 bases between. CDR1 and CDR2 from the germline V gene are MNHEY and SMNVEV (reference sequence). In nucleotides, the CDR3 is TGTGCCACCCGGCGGGGTTCGAACACCGGGGAGCTGTTTTTT. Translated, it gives CATRRGSNTGELFF.

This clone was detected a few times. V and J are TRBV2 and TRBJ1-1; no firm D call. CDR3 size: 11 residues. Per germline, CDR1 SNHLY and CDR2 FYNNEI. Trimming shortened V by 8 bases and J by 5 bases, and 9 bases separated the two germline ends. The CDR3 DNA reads TGTGCCAGCTTGGCCGCAACTGAAGCTTTCTTT. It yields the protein CASLAATEAFF.

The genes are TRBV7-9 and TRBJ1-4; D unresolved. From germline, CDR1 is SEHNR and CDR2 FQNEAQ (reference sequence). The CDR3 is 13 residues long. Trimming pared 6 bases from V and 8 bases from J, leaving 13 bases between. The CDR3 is CASSPGGSEKLFF. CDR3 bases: TGTGCCAGCAGTCCGGGTGGTAGCGAAAAACTGTTTTTT.

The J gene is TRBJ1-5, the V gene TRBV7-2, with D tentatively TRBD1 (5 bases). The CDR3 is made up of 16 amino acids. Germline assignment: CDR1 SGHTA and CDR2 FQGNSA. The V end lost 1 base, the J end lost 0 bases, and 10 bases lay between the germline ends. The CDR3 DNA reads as TGTGCCAGCAGCTTAGGGGCGGGACTTAGCAATCAGCCCCAGCATTTT. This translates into CASSLGAGLSNQPQHF. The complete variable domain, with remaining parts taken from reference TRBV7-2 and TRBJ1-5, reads GAGVSQSPSNKVTEKGKDVELRCDPISGHTALYWYRQSLGQGLEFLIYFQGNSAPDKSGLPSDRFSAERTGGSVSTLTIQRTQQEDSAVYLCASSLGAGLSNQPQHFGDGTRLSIL.

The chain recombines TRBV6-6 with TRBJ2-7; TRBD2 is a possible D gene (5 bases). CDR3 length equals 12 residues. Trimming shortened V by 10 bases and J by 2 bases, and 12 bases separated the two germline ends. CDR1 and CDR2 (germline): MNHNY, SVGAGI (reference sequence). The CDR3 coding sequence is TGTGCCACCTCCGGGGTAGCCTACGAGCAGTACTTC. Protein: CATSGVAYEQYF.

CDR3 in amino acids: CASSPKTPAGTDTQYF. The CDR3 DNA follows: TGTGCCAGCTCTCCAAAGACTCCCGCCGGCACAGATACGCAGTATTTT. This sequence joins TRBV21-1 and TRBJ2-3; the tabulated D call, TRBD2, remains unverified against the DNA. TRBV21-1 is given as a pseudogene. This CDR3 comprises 16 residues.

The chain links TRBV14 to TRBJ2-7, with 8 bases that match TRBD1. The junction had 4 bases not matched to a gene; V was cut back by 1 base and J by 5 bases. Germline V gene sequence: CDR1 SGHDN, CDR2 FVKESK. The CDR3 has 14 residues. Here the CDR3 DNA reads TGTGCCAGCAGCCAAGCCGGGACAGGCGACGAGCAGTACTTC. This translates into CASSQAGTGDEQYF.

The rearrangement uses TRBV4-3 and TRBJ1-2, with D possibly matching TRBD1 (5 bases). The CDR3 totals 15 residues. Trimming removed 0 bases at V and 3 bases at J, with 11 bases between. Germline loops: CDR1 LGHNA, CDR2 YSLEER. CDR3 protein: CASSQDMGRDYGYTF. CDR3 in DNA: TGCGCCAGCAGCCAAGATATGGGCAGGGACTATGGCTACACCTTC.

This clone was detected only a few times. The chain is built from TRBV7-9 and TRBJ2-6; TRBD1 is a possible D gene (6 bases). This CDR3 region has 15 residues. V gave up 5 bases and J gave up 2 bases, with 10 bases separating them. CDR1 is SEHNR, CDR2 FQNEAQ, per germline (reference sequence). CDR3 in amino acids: CASSENRAGANVLTF. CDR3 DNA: TGTGCCAGCAGCGAGAACAGGGCTGGGGCCAACGTCCTGACTTTC. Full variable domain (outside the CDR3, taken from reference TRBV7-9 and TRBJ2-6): DTGVSQNPRHKITKRGQNVTFRCDPISEHNRLYWYRQTLGQGPEFLTYFQNEAQLEKSRLLSDRFSAERPKGSFSTLEIQRTEQGDSAMYLCASSENRAGANVLTFGAGSRLTVL.

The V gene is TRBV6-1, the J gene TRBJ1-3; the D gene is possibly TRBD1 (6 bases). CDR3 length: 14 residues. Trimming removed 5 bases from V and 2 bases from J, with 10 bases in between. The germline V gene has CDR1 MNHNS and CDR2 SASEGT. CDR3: CASSRRDTGNTIYF. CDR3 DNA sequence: TGTGCCAGCAGTCGCCGGGACACTGGAAACACCATATATTTT.

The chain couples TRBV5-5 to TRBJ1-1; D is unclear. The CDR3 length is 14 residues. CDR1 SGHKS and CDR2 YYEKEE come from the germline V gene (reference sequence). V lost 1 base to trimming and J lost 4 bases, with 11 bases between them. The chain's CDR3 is CASSLKMGVTEAFF. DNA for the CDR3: TGTGCCAGCAGCTTGAAAATGGGAGTCACTGAAGCTTTCTTT.

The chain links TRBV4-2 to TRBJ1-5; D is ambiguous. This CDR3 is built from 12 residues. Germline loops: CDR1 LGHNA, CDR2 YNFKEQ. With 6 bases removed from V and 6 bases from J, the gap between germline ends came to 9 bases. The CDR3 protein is CASSISGQPQHF. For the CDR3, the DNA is TGTGCCAGCAGTATCTCGGGTCAGCCCCAGCATTTT.